The 15 T cell receptor beta chains below were found in one sample sequenced in a study of CD8 T cells in Susac syndrome (dated by TCRdb to the late 2010s). The protocol used for the library was the immunoSEQ multiplex PCR assay. RNA was extracted with the RNeasy kit and about 0.5 to 1 ug was reverse transcribed using random hexamers. TCRdb passed the public sequencing reads through fastp at Q25 and MiXCR, retaining productive beta sequences. CDR3 protein sequences are deduplicated, and each keeps its most common genes and DNA. In this sample the table shows approximately 190,000 distinct CDR3 sequences, approximately 95% of which occur a single time. More than 0.08% of the sample is held by the ten biggest clonotypes. Input material: CD4+ T cells from PBMCs. All receptors derive from a human donor with Susac syndrome.

The J gene is TRBJ1-1, the V gene TRBV12-5, with D unresolved. This CDR3 is built from 11 residues. Trimming removed 4 bases from V and 3 bases from J, with 3 bases in between. Germline CDR1 LGHNT, CDR2 FRNRAP. CDR3 sequence reads: CASGWYTEAFF. The DNA of the CDR3 is TGTGCTAGTGGTTGGTACACTGAAGCTTTCTTT.

This rearrangement joins TRBV7-9 to TRBJ1-2; D not certain. Germline V CDR1 and CDR2: SEHNR, FQNEAQ (reference sequence). Trimming stripped 7 bases from V and 4 bases from J, with 7 bases between. This CDR3 comprises 11 residues. The CDR3 protein is CASTTVYGYTF. Here the CDR3 DNA reads TGTGCCAGCACCACCGTCTATGGCTACACCTTC.

This clonotype has only one observation. J is TRBJ2-3 and V is TRBV30; TRBD2 is a possible D gene (5 bases). Germline-derived CDR1 and CDR2 are GTSNPN and SVGIG (reference sequence). This CDR3 spans 15 amino acids. V lost 3 bases, J lost 2 bases, and 15 bases lay in between. CDR3 amino acids: CAWSVRGSDTDTQYF. The DNA of the CDR3 is TGTGCCTGGAGCGTACGAGGGTCAGACACAGATACGCAGTATTTT.

This clonotype appeared once. This rearrangement joins TRBV30 to TRBJ1-1; 7 positions agree with TRBD1. This CDR3 comprises 13 residues. V lost 5 bases and J lost 5; bases outside the gene matches: 8. Germline loops: CDR1 GTSNPN, CDR2 SVGIG (reference sequence). CDR3: CAWFVRGKTEAFF. The CDR3 coding sequence is TGTGCCTGGTTCGTCAGGGGGAAGACTGAAGCTTTCTTT.

The chain employs TRBV7-9 and TRBJ2-3; the match to TRBD2 covers 12 bases. The CDR3 extends over 15 amino acids. The germline CDR1 and CDR2 sequences are SEHNR and FQNEAQ (reference sequence). Germline trimming cut 6 bases from V and 3 bases from J; bases unmatched to any gene: 4. The CDR3 here is CASRTLAGGTDTQYF. The CDR3 DNA reads as TGTGCCAGCAGGACACTAGCGGGAGGAACAGATACGCAGTATTTT.

This chain uses TRBV30 with TRBJ2-2; no reliable D call. This CDR3 spans 14 amino acids. The V gene lost 5 bases and the J gene lost 9 bases, with 19 bases spanning the gap. The germline V gene encodes CDR1 GTSNPN and CDR2 SVGIG (reference sequence). CDR3 in amino acids: CAWSVLTGGRELFF. CDR3 DNA: TGTGCCTGGTCGGTCCTCACGGGTGGAAGGGAGCTGTTTTTT. The complete variable domain, with remaining parts taken from reference TRBV30 and TRBJ2-2, reads SQTIHQWPATLVQPVGSPLSLECTVEGTSNPNLYWYRQAAGRGLQLLFYSVGIGQISSEVPQNLSASRPQDRQFILSSKKLLLSDSGFYLCAWSVLTGGRELFFGEGSRLTVL.

This chain uses TRBV2 with TRBJ2-2, with 11 bases identical to TRBD2. Germline-derived CDR1 and CDR2 are SNHLY and FYNNEI. Losses at the gene ends were 4 bases for V and 4 bases for J; bases not matched to a gene: 11. This CDR3 region has 18 residues. The CDR3 region is CASSGLAGGPTGTGELFF. For the CDR3, the DNA is TGTGCCAGCAGTGGTCTAGCGGGGGGCCCTACGGGCACCGGGGAGCTGTTTTTT.

The rearrangement uses TRBV7-3 and TRBJ2-2, with 12 bases that match TRBD2. V lost 8 bases and J lost 2; bases outside the gene matches: 6. The CDR3 has 16 amino acids. Germline V gene data show CDR1 as SGHTA and CDR2 as FQGTGA. CDR3 sequence: CASQLAGGTNTGELFF. The CDR3 coding sequence is TGTGCCAGCCAACTAGCGGGGGGAACTAACACCGGGGAGCTGTTTTTT.

The chain employs TRBV11-2 and TRBJ2-1; D uncertain. There are 14 residues in the CDR3. V lost 1 base and J lost 5, with 9 bases in between. The germline V gene has CDR1 SGHAT and CDR2 FQNNGV. DNA for the CDR3: TGTGCCAGCAGCTTAGGGCTACAGAACAATGAGCAGTTCTTC. Residues: CASSLGLQNNEQFF.

The genes are TRBV19 and TRBJ1-1; D remains unclear. The CDR3 sequence is 14 residues long. V gave up 1 base and J gave up 5 bases, with 11 bases separating them. Germline values: CDR1 LNHDA, CDR2 SQIVND (reference sequence). CDR3 residues: CASSIVAGMTEAFF. In DNA, the CDR3 is TGTGCCAGTAGTATAGTCGCGGGGATGACTGAAGCTTTCTTT.

J is TRBJ1-4 and V is TRBV4-2, with 7 bases fitting TRBD1. In germline, CDR1 is LGHNA, CDR2 YNFKEQ. CDR3 size: 16 residues. V was pared by 1 base and J by 3 bases, with 5 bases of the junction left unmatched. The CDR3, as DNA: TGTGCCAGCAGCCAAGGCCTACAGGGGTCTAATGAAAAACTGTTTTTT. This gives the protein CASSQGLQGSNEKLFF.

The chain couples TRBV30 to TRBJ1-5; possible D gene TRBD1, 5 bases. From germline, CDR1 is GTSNPN and CDR2 SVGIG (reference sequence). The V gene lost 0 bases and the J gene lost 4 bases, with 28 bases spanning the gap. This CDR3 comprises 20 residues. The CDR3 bases are TGTGCCTGGAGTGTACGTCGCCCCTTTTCCGGGACCCTGACGAATCAGCCCCAGCATTTT. This gives the protein CAWSVRRPFSGTLTNQPQHF.

This chain connects TRBV29-1 to TRBJ1-2; D is possibly TRBD1 (6 bases). Between the trimmed V and J ends, which lost 3 bases and 5 bases, there was a span of 13 bases. CDR3 length equals 13 residues. Germline V gene sequence: CDR1 SQVTM, CDR2 ANQGSEA. The chain's CDR3 is CSVESTGNYGYTF. CDR3 sequence (DNA): TGCAGCGTTGAGTCGACAGGAAATTATGGCTACACCTTC.

The chain couples TRBV3-1 to TRBJ2-1, with unresolved D. Per germline, CDR1 LGHDT and CDR2 YNNKEL (reference sequence). The CDR3 sequence is 11 residues long. The V end lost 6 bases, the J end lost 7 bases, and 7 bases lay between the germline ends. CDR3 loop: CASSSINEQFF. The CDR3 DNA reads TGTGCCAGCAGTTCAATTAATGAGCAGTTCTTC.

V and J are TRBV10-3 and TRBJ2-7; D perhaps matches TRBD1 (5 bases). CDR1 ENHRY and CDR2 SYGVKD come from the germline V gene. The CDR3 length is 13 residues. The V and J ends lost 4 bases and 7 bases respectively, with 14 bases between them. CDR3 nucleotides: TGTGCCATCAGTGGGCAGGGTTGGAGAGAGCAGTACTTC. Translating it yields CAISGQGWREQYF.